Listed below are T cell receptor beta chains from one sample, sequenced in a study of blood T cell repertoires in COVID-19. Sequencing used immunoSEQ multiplex PCR; TCRdb keeps in-frame clones, though not all of them. The profile covers about 120,000 clones, with roughly nine tenths appearing a single time and less than 5% taken by the ten largest. The sequenced sample was peripheral blood. All receptors derive from a man aged 55 to 70 with COVID-19, enrolled during active disease. Each CDR3 is given with its conserved first and last residue. D genes are given only for firm matches. Size tells how often a clone was seen (once, few, many) or the class of an expanded clone, and some rows leave it out.

D gene	CDR3 length	clone size	V gene	J gene	CDR3 DNA	CDR3 protein
TRBD1	14	.	TRBV19	TRBJ1-3	TGTGCCAGTAGATCTCCAGGGGGTGGAAACACCATATATTTT	CASRSPGGGNTIYF
.	15	.	TRBV9	TRBJ1-3	TGTGCCAGCAGCGTAGGATCAGGGGCGGGAAACACCATATATTTT	CASSVGSGAGNTIYF
TRBD2	14	.	TRBV29-1	TRBJ2-7	TGCAGCGTTGAACCTAGCGGCAAGCCATACGAGCAGTACTTC	CSVEPSGKPYEQYF
.	11	.	TRBV6-5	TRBJ2-7	TGTGCCAGCAGTCGAGGAGAAGAGCAGTACTTC	CASSRGEEQYF
TRBD1	18	.	TRBV15	TRBJ1-4	TGTGCCACCAGCATTGACAGGGGCAAAGAGGAAACTAATGAAAAACTGTTTTTT	CATSIDRGKEETNEKLFF
TRBD1	15	.	TRBV3-1/TRBV3-2	TRBJ1-5	TGTGCCAGCAGCCGGGGGGACAGGGTGGGTCAGCCCCAGCATTTT	CASSRGDRVGQPQHF
TRBD1	16	.	TRBV19	TRBJ1-2	TGTGCCAGTATAAAGGGCGGAGGACAGGGCGGCTATGGCTACACCTTC	CASIKGGGQGGYGYTF
TRBD2	16	.	TRBV7-3	TRBJ2-1	TGTGCCAGCAGCTTATTCGGGGGGAGCTCCTACAATGAGCAGTTCTTC	CASSLFGGSSYNEQFF
.	16	.	TRBV19	TRBJ1-6	TGTGCCAGTAGTCCCTCGTCCGGGGAGGTTTGGTCACCCCTCCACTTT	CASSPSSGEVWSPLHF
.	14	.	TRBV10-3	TRBJ1-1	TGTGCCATCAGTGGAGAAATGCGTAACACTGAAGCTTTCTTT	CAISGEMRNTEAFF
.	14	once	TRBV5-4	TRBJ2-5	TGTGCCAGCAAATCAGCGGCGTACCAAGAGACCCAGTACTTC	CASKSAAYQETQYF
.	13	.	TRBV6-5	TRBJ2-5	TGTGCCAGCAGTCCGGGGACACGGGAGACCCAGTACTTC	CASSPGTRETQYF
.	17	.	TRBV5-4	TRBJ2-3	TGTGCCAGCAGCTTGGGACCGACAGCTAGCGCCACAGATACGCAGTATTTT	CASSLGPTASATDTQYF
TRBD1	16	.	TRBV28	TRBJ1-3	TGTGCCAGCAGTTTTCTCCGGGACAGCTCTGGAAACACCATATATTTT	CASSFLRDSSGNTIYF
.	14	.	TRBV7-2	TRBJ2-1	TGTGCCACCAAGCGGATGCGGACCTACAATGAGCAGTTCTTC	CATKRMRTYNEQFF
TRBD1	14	.	TRBV5-4	TRBJ1-1	TGTGCCAGCAGCTCCGGGACAGGGTATACTGAAGCTTTCTTT	CASSSGTGYTEAFF
TRBD2	17	few	TRBV3-1/TRBV3-2	TRBJ2-1	TGTGCCAGCAGCCAACTCCTAGCGGGAGTAGAATACAATGAGCAGTTCTTC	CASSQLLAGVEYNEQFF
.	15	.	TRBV5-6	TRBJ2-7	TGTGCCAGCAGCCCTGGACTCCGGGACTCCTACGAGCAGTACTTC	CASSPGLRDSYEQYF
TRBD2	15	.	TRBV19	TRBJ2-1	TGTGCCAGTAGTGGGGGACTAGCGGACTACAATGAGCAGTTCTTC	CASSGGLADYNEQFF
TRBD2	15	.	TRBV7-2	TRBJ2-3	TGTGCCAGCAGCCCAGGAGCGGGAGGAGTAGATACGCAGTATTTT	CASSPGAGGVDTQYF
.	13	.	TRBV12-3/TRBV12-4	TRBJ2-1	TGTGCCAGCAGTCAACAGGGAGACAATGAGCAGTTCTTC	CASSQQGDNEQFF
TRBD1	13	.	TRBV19	TRBJ1-1	TGTGCCAGTAGTACCGACAGGGCCGGCGGAGCTTTCTTT	CASSTDRAGGAFF
.	13	once	TRBV11-3	TRBJ1-1	TGTGCCAGCAGCTTACGGCAGGGTAATGAAGCTTTCTTT	CASSLRQGNEAFF
TRBD1	18	.	TRBV15	TRBJ2-7	TGTGCCACCAGCTCTCAGGGGACAGGGCAATCTCGTTGGTACGAGCAGTACTTC	CATSSQGTGQSRWYEQYF
.	14	.	TRBV3-1/TRBV3-2	TRBJ1-1	TGTGCCAGCAGCCAAGACATGGGGGGACGGGTAGCTTTCTTT	CASSQDMGGRVAFF
.	14	.	TRBV3-1/TRBV3-2	TRBJ1-1	TGTGCCAGCAGCCCTCTTGCAGGGGACACTGAAGCTTTCTTT	CASSPLAGDTEAFF
.	17	.	TRBV28	TRBJ1-5	TGTGCCAGCACTACCGCCCCCTTCGACACATCGGATCAGCCCCAGCATTTT	CASTTAPFDTSDQPQHF
.	17	.	TRBV4-1	TRBJ1-2	TGCGCCAGCAGCCAAGATTGGGGCCAGGGGAAGGCATATGGCTACACCTTC	CASSQDWGQGKAYGYTF
TRBD1	15	.	TRBV27	TRBJ1-1	TGTGCCAGCAGTTTACGTCCCAGGGGGGAGACTGAAGCTTTCTTT	CASSLRPRGETEAFF
TRBD2	15	once	TRBV6-2/TRBV6-3	TRBJ2-2	TGTGCCAGCAGTGGACTAGCGGGAGCTGGCGGGGAGCTGTTTTTT	CASSGLAGAGGELFF
TRBD1	17	.	TRBV19	TRBJ2-7	TGTGCCAGTAGTATCGCCCGGGACAGTTGGGGGAATTACGAGCAGTACTTC	CASSIARDSWGNYEQYF
.	13	.	TRBV12-3/TRBV12-4	TRBJ1-4	TGTGCCAGCAGCCGGGAAGGCAAGTATGGACTGTTTTTT	CASSREGKYGLFF
TRBD1	16	.	TRBV6-1	TRBJ2-7	TGTGCCAGCAGTGAAAGGACAGGGTCCCCTTTCTACGAGCAGTACTTC	CASSERTGSPFYEQYF
TRBD1	14	.	TRBV18	TRBJ1-1	TGTGCCAGCTCACCACCCGACAGGGTGCCCGAAGCTTTCTTT	CASSPPDRVPEAFF
TRBD1	15	once	TRBV3-1/TRBV3-2	TRBJ1-1	TGTGCCAGCAGCCAAGTCCGGGACAGGAACACTGAAGCTTTCTTT	CASSQVRDRNTEAFF
TRBD2	16	.	TRBV27	TRBJ2-2	TGTGCCAGCACTTTACTAGCGGGAGTTGGGGGCGGGGAGCTGTTTTTT	CASTLLAGVGGGELFF
TRBD2	14	.	TRBV11-2	TRBJ2-7	TGTGCCAGCACCCCGGGACTAGCGGGAGAGGATCAGTACTTC	CASTPGLAGEDQYF
TRBD1	17	.	TRBV7-9	TRBJ1-1	TGTGCCAGCAGCTTAGCTCGGGCGACAGGGGTTTCCACTGAAGCTTTCTTT	CASSLARATGVSTEAFF
.	14	.	TRBV23-1	TRBJ2-7	TGCGCCAGCAGTCCCCCTCGAGGAGCGTGCGAGCAGTACTTC	CASSPPRGACEQYF
TRBD1	16	.	TRBV3-1/TRBV3-2	TRBJ2-7	TGTGCCAGCAGCCATGCAACCGGGACAGGTAACAACGAGCAGTACTTC	CASSHATGTGNNEQYF
.	12	.	TRBV7-9	TRBJ1-1	TGTGCCAGCAGCTTCTCGAACACTGAAGCTTTCTTT	CASSFSNTEAFF
.	12	few	TRBV11-2	TRBJ2-5	TGTGCCAGCGGTACAAATCAAGAGACCCAGTACTTC	CASGTNQETQYF
TRBD2	18	.	TRBV24-1	TRBJ2-1	TGTGCCACCAGTGATTCCCCGCTAGCGGGGTACTCCTACAATGAGCAGTTCTTC	CATSDSPLAGYSYNEQFF
.	15	once	TRBV7-2	TRBJ2-3	TGTGCCAGCAGCTTCGGAGGGCCTAGCACAGATACGCAGTATTTT	CASSFGGPSTDTQYF
TRBD2	15	.	TRBV11-2	TRBJ2-5	TGTGCCAGCAGCCCGAGGGAGCGGGAGGTAGAGACCCAGTACTTC	CASSPREREVETQYF
.	13	.	TRBV29-1	TRBJ1-4	TGCAGCGTTGATTTAGGGGAACCCGAAAAACTGTTTTTT	CSVDLGEPEKLFF
TRBD2	13	.	TRBV5-1	TRBJ2-7	TGCGCCAGCAGCGCTGGACTAGCCTACGAGCAGTACTTC	CASSAGLAYEQYF
.	14	.	TRBV6-5	TRBJ2-7	TGTGCCAGCAGGGGAGACAGGAATCCCTACGAGCAGTACTTC	CASRGDRNPYEQYF
TRBD2	17	.	TRBV24-1	TRBJ2-1	TGTGCCACCAGTGCTCATAGCGGGGCCGGCTCCTACAATGAGCAGTTCTTC	CATSAHSGAGSYNEQFF
TRBD1	16	once	TRBV3-1/TRBV3-2	TRBJ1-5	TGTGCCAGCAGCCAAGACCTCCGACAGGGAAATCAGCCCCAGCATTTT	CASSQDLRQGNQPQHF
TRBD2	13	once	TRBV30	TRBJ2-7	TGTGCCTGGTGTGGGACTAGCGGGAGTGTGCAGTACTTC	CAWCGTSGSVQYF
TRBD2	14	once	TRBV2	TRBJ2-1	TGTGCCAGCAGTCCCGGGACTAGCGGGACCTACGGGATCTTC	CASSPGTSGTYGIF